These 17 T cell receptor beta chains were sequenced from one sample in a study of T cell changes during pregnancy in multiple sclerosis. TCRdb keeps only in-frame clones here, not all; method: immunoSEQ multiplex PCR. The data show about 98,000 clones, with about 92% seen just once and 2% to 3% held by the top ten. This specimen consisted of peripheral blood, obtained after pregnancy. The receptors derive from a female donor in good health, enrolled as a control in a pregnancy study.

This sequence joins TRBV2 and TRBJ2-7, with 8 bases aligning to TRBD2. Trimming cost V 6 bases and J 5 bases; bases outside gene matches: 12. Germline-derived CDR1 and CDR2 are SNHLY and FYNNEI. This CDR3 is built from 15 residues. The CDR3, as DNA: TGTGCCAGCAGAAACAGCGGGAGCGCTCCCCACGAGCAGTACTTC. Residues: CASRNSGSAPHEQYF.

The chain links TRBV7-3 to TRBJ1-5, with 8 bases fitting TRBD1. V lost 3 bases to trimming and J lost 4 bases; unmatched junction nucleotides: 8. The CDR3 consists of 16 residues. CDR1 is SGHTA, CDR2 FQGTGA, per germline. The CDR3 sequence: CASSLTGTGRNQPQHF. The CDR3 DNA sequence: TGTGCCAGCAGCTTGACCGGGACAGGAAGGAATCAGCCCCAGCATTTT.

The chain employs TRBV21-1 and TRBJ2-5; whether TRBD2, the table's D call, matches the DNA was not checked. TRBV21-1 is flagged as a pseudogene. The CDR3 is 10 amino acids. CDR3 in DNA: TGTGCCAGCAGCCTGCGGTACCCGTACTTC. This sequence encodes CASSLRYPYF.

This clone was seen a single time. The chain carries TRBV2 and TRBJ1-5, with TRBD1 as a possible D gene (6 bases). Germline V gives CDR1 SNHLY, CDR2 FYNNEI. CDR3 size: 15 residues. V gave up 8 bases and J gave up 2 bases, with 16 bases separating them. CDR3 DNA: TGTGCCAGCGGCTGGGGGCAAGGCGGCAATCAGCCCCAGCATTTT. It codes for CASGWGQGGNQPQHF.

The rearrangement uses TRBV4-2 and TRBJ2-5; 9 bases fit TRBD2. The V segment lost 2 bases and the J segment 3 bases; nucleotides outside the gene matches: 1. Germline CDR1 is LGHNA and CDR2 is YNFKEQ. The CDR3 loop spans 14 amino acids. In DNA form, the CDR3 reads TGTGCCAGCAGCCAATTAGCGGGGGAAGAGACCCAGTACTTC. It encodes CASSQLAGEETQYF.

The DNA for the CDR3 is TGTGCCAGCAGCAACCCCCGAACCTTAAGCGGGGGGGCGGGAAACATTCAGTACTTC. Translation: CASSNPRTLSGGAGNIQYF. V and J are TRBV9 and TRBJ2-4; 10 positions agree with TRBD2. The CDR3 covers 19 residues. V dropped 4 bases and J dropped 6; count of bases not matched to a gene: 19. The germline V gene encodes CDR1 SGDLS and CDR2 YYNGEE. Looking up the rest from reference TRBV9 and TRBJ2-4 gives the full variable domain: DSGVTQTPKHLITATGQRVTLRCSPRSGDLSVYWYQQSLDQGLQFLIQYYNGEERAKGNILERFSAQQFPDLHSELNLSSLELGDSALYFCASSNPRTLSGGAGNIQYFGAGTRLSVL.

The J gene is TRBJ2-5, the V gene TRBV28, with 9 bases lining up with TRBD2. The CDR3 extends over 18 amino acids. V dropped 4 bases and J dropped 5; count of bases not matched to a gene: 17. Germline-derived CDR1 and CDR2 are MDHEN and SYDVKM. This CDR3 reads CASSWTQVGAGGSETQYF. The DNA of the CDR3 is TGTGCCAGCAGTTGGACCCAGGTTGGGGCGGGAGGGTCGGAGACCCAGTACTTC.

CDR3 loop: CAWTLQGAPGRAFF. The CDR3 region has the DNA TGTGCCTGGACCTTACAGGGGGCGCCGGGAAGAGCTTTCTTT. The chain joins TRBV30 to TRBJ1-1, with 9 bases identical to TRBD1. The V gene end was trimmed by 4 bases and the J gene end by 10 bases; junction bases not matched to a gene: 13. The length of the CDR3 is 14 residues. CDR1 is GTSNPN and CDR2 is SVGIG in the germline V gene (reference sequence). Together with reference TRBV30 and TRBJ1-1, the CDR3 gives the full variable domain: SQTIHQWPATLVQPVGSPLSLECTVEGTSNPNLYWYRQAAGRGLQLLFYSVGIGQISSEVPQNLSASRPQDRQFILSSKKLLLSDSGFYLCAWTLQGAPGRAFFGQGTRLTVV.

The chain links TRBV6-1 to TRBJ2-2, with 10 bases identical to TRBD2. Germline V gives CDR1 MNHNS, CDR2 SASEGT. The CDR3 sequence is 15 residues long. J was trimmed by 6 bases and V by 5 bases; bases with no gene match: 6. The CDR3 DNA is TGTGCCAGCAGTAGCACAAGCGGGGGGGCCGGGGAGCTGTTTTTT. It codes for CASSSTSGGAGELFF.

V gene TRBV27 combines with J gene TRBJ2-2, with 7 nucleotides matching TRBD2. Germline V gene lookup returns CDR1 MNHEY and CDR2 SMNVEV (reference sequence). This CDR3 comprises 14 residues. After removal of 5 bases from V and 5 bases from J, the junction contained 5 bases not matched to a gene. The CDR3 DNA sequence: TGTGCCAGCAGTCTAGGCGGGGGTACCGGGGAGCTGTTTTTT. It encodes CASSLGGGTGELFF.

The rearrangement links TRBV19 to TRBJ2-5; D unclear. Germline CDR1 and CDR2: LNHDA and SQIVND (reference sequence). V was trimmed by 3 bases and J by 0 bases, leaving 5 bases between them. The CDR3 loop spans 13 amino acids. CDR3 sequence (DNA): TGTGCCAGTAGTATGAGCGACCAAGAGACCCAGTACTTC. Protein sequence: CASSMSDQETQYF.

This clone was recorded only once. CDR3 amino acids: CASSSTGGQETQYF. CDR3 DNA sequence: TGCGCCAGCAGCTCCACAGGGGGCCAAGAGACCCAGTACTTC. The chain is built from TRBV5-1 and TRBJ2-5; 8 bases agree with TRBD1. This CDR3 is 14 amino acids long. Germline V gene sequence: CDR1 SGHRS, CDR2 YFSETQ. Trimming removed 3 bases from V and 1 base from J; junction bases left unmatched: 2.

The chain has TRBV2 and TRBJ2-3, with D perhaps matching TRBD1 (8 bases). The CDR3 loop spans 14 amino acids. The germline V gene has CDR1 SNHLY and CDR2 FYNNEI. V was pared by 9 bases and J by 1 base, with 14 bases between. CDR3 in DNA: TGTGCCAGTAGGGGGGGACAGGGCACAGATACGCAGTATTTT. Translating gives CASRGGQGTDTQYF. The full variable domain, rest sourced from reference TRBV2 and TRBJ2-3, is EPEVTQTPSHQVTQMGQEVILRCVPISNHLYFYWYRQILGQKVEFLVSFYNNEISEKSEIFDDQFSVERPDGSNFTLKIRSTKLEDSAMYFCASRGGQGTDTQYFGPGTRLTVL.

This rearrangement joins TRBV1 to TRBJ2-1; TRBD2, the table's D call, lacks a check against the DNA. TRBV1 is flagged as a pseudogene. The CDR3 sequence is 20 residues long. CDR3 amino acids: CTSSQNRRGTISGRMTFEFF. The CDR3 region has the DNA TGCACCAGCAGCCAAAATAGGAGAGGGACAATTAGCGGGAGGATGACTTTCGAGTTCTTC.

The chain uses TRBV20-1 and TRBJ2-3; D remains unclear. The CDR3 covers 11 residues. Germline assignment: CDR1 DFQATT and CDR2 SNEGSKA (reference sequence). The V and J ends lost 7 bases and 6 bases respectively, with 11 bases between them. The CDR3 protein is CSVRVLDTQYF. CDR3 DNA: TGCAGTGTTCGCGTTTTGGATACGCAGTATTTT.

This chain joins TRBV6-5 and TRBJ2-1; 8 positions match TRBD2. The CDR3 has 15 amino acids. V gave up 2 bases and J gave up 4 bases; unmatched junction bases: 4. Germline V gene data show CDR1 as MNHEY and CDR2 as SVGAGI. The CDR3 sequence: CASSYLSGVYNEQFF. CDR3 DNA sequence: TGTGCCAGCAGTTACCTTAGCGGGGTATACAATGAGCAGTTCTTC.

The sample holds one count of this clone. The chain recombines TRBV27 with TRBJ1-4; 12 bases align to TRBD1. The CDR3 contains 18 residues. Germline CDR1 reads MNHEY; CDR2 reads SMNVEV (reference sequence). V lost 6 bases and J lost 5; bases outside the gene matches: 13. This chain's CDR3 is CASSRYTRDRGRNEKLFF. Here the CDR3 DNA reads TGTGCCAGCAGCCGCTATACCCGGGACAGGGGGCGAAATGAAAAACTGTTTTTT.